Described below is a single T cell receptor beta chain sequence and its context. The target of this receptor is not known. This may arise from a read error, as a much more abundant clone is one base away. The data were obtained in a study of T cell repertoires in cytomegalovirus infection (dated by TCRdb to about 2019). Background for the entire study: Donor HLA type was relevant to the analysis, as public TCR beta signatures indicated carriage of CMV infection together with the matching HLA type. The paper's findings and limits, for the study overall: In both this cohort and an independent cohort of more than 350 donors, the cumulative frequency of public TCR beta family members distinguished carriers of CMV infection plus the relevant HLA type. The ex vivo response was dominated by HLA-C-restricted CMV-specific TCR beta clonotypes, and the single most frequent clonotype in two of eight donors was supplied by these HLA-C-restricted clonotypes.

Including the terminal cysteine and phenylalanine, the CDR3 comprises 14 residues. CDR3 DNA only is kept here, 42 bases in frame from base 1. The germline V gene provides CDR1 SGHVS and CDR2 FNYEAQ. TCRdb lists the instrument as Illumina HiSeq 1500. TCRdb redid the processing of the public reads, applying fastp at Q25 and MiXCR, and retained in-frame beta chains. Here each entry gathers all rows of one CDR3 protein and keeps the most common genes and DNA. The table for this sample lists 630,000 or so distinct CDR3 sequences; approximately 24% of them were counted only once. Together, the top ten hold approximately 8% of the sample.

This receptor was taken from a human donor in good health (CMV status not recorded). Some clones in this sample may be carry-over from other donors' samples. Sequences were obtained from CD8+ T cells from PBMCs. The rearranged segments are TRBV7-6 and TRBJ1-1; matching of 5 bases hints at TRBD1 as the D gene. The sequenced DNA is TGTGCCGGCAGCTTAGCGGGGGTAGACACTGAAGCTTTCTTT. This encodes CAGSLAGVDTEAFF.